This T cell receptor (beta chain) was recovered during a study of beta chain features in type 1 diabetes. Study-wide results and limits: VDJ junctions sequenced from type 1 diabetes patients showed fewer insertions and more deletions. Moderate but significant shortening of TCRB CDR3s was recorded in all four CD4+ subsets from Type 1 diabetes patients. Within patients, naive, central memory and Treg TCRB repertoires seemed more similar than within healthy donors.

The CDR3 totals 13 residues. The germline CDR1 and CDR2 sequences are SGHAT and FQNNGV. Comments on this clone: Antigen: not known. Mismatch with germline at one junction end may stem from a read error. Other DNA sequences in this sample translate to the same CDR3.

TCRB transcripts that were expressed got sequenced, as all of the isolated RNA had been reverse transcribed. The table came from immunoSEQ multiplex PCR; TCRdb's copy has only in-frame clones and leaves some out. The sample lists about 320,000 clones, 11% to 15% seen once, with roughly 6.7% in the top ten. The chain employs TRBV11-2 and TRBJ1-1; D gene unclear. The receptor's source is a man aged 25-40 years in good health. Material for sequencing was central memory CD4+ T cells from blood. The CDR3 reads CASSLEGNTEAFF. The DNA of the CDR3 is TGTGCCAGCAGCCTAGAGGGGAACACTGAAGCTTTCTTT.